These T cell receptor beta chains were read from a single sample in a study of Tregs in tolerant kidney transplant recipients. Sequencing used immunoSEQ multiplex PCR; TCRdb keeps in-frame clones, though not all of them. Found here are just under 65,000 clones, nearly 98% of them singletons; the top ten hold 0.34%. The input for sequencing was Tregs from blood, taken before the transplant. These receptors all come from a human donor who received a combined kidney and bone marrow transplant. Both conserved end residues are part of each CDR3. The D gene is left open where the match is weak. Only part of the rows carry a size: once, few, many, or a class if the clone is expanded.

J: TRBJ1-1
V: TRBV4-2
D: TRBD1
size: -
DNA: TGTGCCAGCAGCCAAGTGGGCAGGGGGGCAGGCACTGAAGCTTTCTTT
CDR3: CASSQVGRGAGTEAFF

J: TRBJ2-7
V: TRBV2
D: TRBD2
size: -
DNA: TGTGCCAGCAGTGGGACTAGCTTCTACGAGCAGTACTTC
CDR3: CASSGTSFYEQYF

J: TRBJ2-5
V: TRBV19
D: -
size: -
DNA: TGTGCCAGTAGTATTGCTGGGCGCCAAGAGACCCAGTACTTC
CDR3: CASSIAGRQETQYF

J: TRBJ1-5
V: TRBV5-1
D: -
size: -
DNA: TGCGCCAGCAGCCCCGGGATTGTTAGCAATCAGCCCCAGCATTTT
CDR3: CASSPGIVSNQPQHF

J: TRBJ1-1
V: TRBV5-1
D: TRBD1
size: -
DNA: TGCGCCAGCAGCTTGGGTGCCGGGGACAGGGGACTCCGAACAAATGTGAACACTGAAGCTTTCTTT
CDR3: CASSLGAGDRGLRTNVNTEAFF

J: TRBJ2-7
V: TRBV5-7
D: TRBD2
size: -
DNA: TGTGCCAGCAGCTTGGGGGGGACCCTAGCGGCGCGGTACGAGCAGTACTTC
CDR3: CASSLGGTLAARYEQYF

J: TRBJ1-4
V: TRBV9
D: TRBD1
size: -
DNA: TGTGCCAGCAGCGTTGGTGGGGGGACAGGTATCGAAAAACTGTTTTTT
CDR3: CASSVGGGTGIEKLFF

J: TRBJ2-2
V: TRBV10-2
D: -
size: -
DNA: TGCGCCAGCAGTGGGGGGCCGACCGGGGAGCTGTTTTTT
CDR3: CASSGGPTGELFF

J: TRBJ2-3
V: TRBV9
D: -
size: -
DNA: TGTGCCAGCAGCGTAGGGATGGGGGCAGGGGTTCCAGATACGCAGTATTTT
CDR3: CASSVGMGAGVPDTQYF

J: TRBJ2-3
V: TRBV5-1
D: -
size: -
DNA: TGCGCCAGCAGCTTCGGCGCAGGGGGGCCGCAGTATTTT
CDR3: CASSFGAGGPQYF

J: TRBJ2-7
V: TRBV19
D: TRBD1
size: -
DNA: TGTGCCAGTGCCCCTCAGGGGGCCATCTCCTACGAGCAGTACTTC
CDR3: CASAPQGAISYEQYF

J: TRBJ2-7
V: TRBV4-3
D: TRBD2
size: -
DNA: TGCGCCAGCAGCCTAAGACGACGTCAGCGGGGCAACTCCTACGAGCAGTACTTC
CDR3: CASSLRRRQRGNSYEQYF

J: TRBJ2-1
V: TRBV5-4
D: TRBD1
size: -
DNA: TGTGCCAGCAGGACCGGGACAGGGTCACTCAATGAGCAGTTCTTC
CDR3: CASRTGTGSLNEQFF

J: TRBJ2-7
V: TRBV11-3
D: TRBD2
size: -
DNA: TGTGCCAGCAGCTCCCAATCCGGGACTAGCGCCTACGAGCAGTACTTC
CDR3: CASSSQSGTSAYEQYF

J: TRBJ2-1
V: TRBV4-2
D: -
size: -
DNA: TGTGCCAGCAGCCAGGAGTACAATGAGCAGTTCTTC
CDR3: CASSQEYNEQFF

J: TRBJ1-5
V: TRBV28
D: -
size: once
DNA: TGTGCCAGCAGTTCCATGGGGGGAAAACTCTATAGCAATCAGCCCCAGCATTTT
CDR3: CASSSMGGKLYSNQPQHF

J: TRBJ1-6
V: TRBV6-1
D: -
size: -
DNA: TGTGCCAGCAGTGCCCCGGGAACCTATTCACCCCTCCACTTT
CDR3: CASSAPGTYSPLHF

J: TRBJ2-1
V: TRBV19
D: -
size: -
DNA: TGTGCCAGTAGTATATCGTGGCAGGGGGGAGACAATGAGCAGTTCTTC
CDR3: CASSISWQGGDNEQFF

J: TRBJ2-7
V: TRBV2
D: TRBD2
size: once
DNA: TGTGCCAGCAGGGGACTAGCGGCCTACGAGCAGTACTTC
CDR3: CASRGLAAYEQYF

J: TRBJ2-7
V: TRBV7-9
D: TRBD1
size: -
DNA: TGTGCCAGCAGCCCGGGACAGATTTCCTACGAGCAGTACTTC
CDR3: CASSPGQISYEQYF

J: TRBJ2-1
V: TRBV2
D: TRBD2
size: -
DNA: TGTGCCAGTGATAGCGGGGGGGTGGGGAATGAGCAGTTCTTC
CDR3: CASDSGGVGNEQFF

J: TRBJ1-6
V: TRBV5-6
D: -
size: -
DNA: TGTGCCAGCAGCTTGCGGGCCCTGACAGATCTTAGCTCACCCCTCCACTTT
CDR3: CASSLRALTDLSSPLHF

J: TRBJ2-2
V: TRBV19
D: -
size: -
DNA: TGTGCCAGTAGTCTCCGGGACAAGCTTATGAACACCGGGGAGCTGTTTTTT
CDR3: CASSLRDKLMNTGELFF

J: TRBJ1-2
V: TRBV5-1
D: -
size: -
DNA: TGCGCCAGCAGCGCCAGAGGTGGCTACACCTTC
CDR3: CASSARGGYTF

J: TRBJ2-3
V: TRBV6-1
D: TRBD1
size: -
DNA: TGTGCCAGCAAAAAAACAGGGGGAGTAGGAGATACGCAGTATTTT
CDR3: CASKKTGGVGDTQYF

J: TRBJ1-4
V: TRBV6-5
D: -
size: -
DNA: TGTGCCAGCAGTTACGATTGGGGGGATGAAAAACTGTTTTTT
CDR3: CASSYDWGDEKLFF

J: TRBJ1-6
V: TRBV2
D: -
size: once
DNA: TGTGCCAGCAGTTTAGGGGCGAGCTCACCCCTCCACTTT
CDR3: CASSLGASSPLHF

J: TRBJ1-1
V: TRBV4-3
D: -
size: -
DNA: TGCGCCAGCAGCCAATTGTTGGCGATCCCTAGAACTGAAGCTTTCTTT
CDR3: CASSQLLAIPRTEAFF

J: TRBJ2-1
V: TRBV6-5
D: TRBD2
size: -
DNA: TGTGCCAGCAGAGCACTAGCGGGGGGGCGAAATGAGCAGTTCTTC
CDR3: CASRALAGGRNEQFF

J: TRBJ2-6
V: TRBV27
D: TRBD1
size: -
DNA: TGTGCCAGCAGGACAGGGTGGGAAACCAACGTCCTGACTTTC
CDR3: CASRTGWETNVLTF

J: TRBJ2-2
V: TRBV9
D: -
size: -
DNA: TGTGCCAGCAGCCCCAGCCGGGTGAGGACCGGGGAGCTGTTTTTT
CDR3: CASSPSRVRTGELFF

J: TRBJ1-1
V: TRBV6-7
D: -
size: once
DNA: TGTGCCAGCAGTTACAACAAGATGAACACTGAAGCTTTCTTT
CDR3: CASSYNKMNTEAFF

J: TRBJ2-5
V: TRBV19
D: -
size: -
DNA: TGTGCCAGTAGTATTGGCTACGACAGTAAAGAGACCCAGTACTTC
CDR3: CASSIGYDSKETQYF

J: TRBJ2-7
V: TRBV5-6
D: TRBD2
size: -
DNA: TGTGCCAGCTTCACAATGGGTGGGGGGGGCTCCTACGAGCAGTACTTC
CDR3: CASFTMGGGGSYEQYF

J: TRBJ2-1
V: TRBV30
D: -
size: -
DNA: TGTGCCTGGAGCCTGGACAGCTACTACAATGAGCAGTTCTTC
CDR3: CAWSLDSYYNEQFF

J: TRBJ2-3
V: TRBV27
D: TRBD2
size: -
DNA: TGTGCCAGCAGTCCGAGAGCGGGGAGGGGAGATACGCAGTATTTT
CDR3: CASSPRAGRGDTQYF

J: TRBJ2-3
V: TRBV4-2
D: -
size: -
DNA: TGTGCCAGCAGCCCCTCGTTTTCCACAGATACGCAGTATTTT
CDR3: CASSPSFSTDTQYF

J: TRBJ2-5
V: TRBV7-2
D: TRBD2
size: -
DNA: TGTGCCAGCAGCTCCTTGAGCGGGAGTCTCGAGACCCAGTACTTC
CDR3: CASSSLSGSLETQYF

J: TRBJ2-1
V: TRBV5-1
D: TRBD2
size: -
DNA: TGCGCCAGCAGCCGGAAGCGGGAGGGGGCCTACAATGAGCAGTTCTTC
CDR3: CASSRKREGAYNEQFF

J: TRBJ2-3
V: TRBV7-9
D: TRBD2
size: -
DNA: TGTGCCACCGATACTAGCGGGGGAACAGATACGCAGTATTTT
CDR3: CATDTSGGTDTQYF

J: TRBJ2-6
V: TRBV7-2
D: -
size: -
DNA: TGTGCCAGCAGCACAAGCAGGGCTGGGGCCAACGTCCTGACTTTC
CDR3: CASSTSRAGANVLTF

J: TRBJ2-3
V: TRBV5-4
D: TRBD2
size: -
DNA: TGTGCCAGCACCCTCAGGGGGTCTAGCGGGGGGCCCCTAGATACGCAGTATTTT
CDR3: CASTLRGSSGGPLDTQYF

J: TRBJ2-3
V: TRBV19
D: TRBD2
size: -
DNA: TGTGCCAGTAAGGTAGCGGGGTTCACAGATACGCAGTATTTT
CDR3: CASKVAGFTDTQYF

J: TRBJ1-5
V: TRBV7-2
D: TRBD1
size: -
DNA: TGTGCCAGCAGCCCCCGGACAGGGTCCAATCAGCCCCAGCATTTT
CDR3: CASSPRTGSNQPQHF

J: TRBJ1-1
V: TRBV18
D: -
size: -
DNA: TGTGCCAGCTCCGAAACCCCCGGGGGCACTGAAGCTTTCTTT
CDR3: CASSETPGGTEAFF